This record covers a single T cell receptor (beta chain). The sample is drawn from a study of shared clonotypes between healthy human individuals. Sorted-subset replicate PCR reactions were performed with 200 ng DNA, corresponding to roughly 29,000 T cell genomes. TCRdb's copy holds only in-frame clones and misses some; the assay was immunoSEQ multiplex PCR. The sample has some 1.4 million clones; 95% to 97% are singletons. CDR3 length: 14 amino acids. CDR1 is SQVTM, CDR2 ANQGSEA, per germline. Losses at the gene ends were 7 bases for V and 4 bases for J; bases not matched to a gene: 8. The chain has TRBV29-1 and TRBJ2-3, with 10 bases identical to TRBD2. The origin of this receptor is a man in his thirties or forties in good health. The sequenced material came from naive CD4+ T cells sorted from blood. The subset denotes: CD45RA+ positively selected. The CDR3 reads CSAQSGRASDTQYF. CDR3 nucleotide sequence: TGCAGCGCACAGAGCGGGAGGGCCTCAGATACGCAGTATTTT.